This TCR beta chain originates from a study of T cells in localized non-small cell lung cancer. Clones were read by immunoSEQ multiplex PCR, and TCRdb kept only the in-frame ones, dropping some. The sample records about 74,000 clones, 70% to 85% being singletons. Study-wide findings and caveats: T cell clonality was highest in uninvolved adjacent lung, above tumor. Higher T cell density in the blood was associated with longer overall survival, whereas higher adjacent-lung clonality associated with shorter survival. A median around 57 of the top 100 tumor clones appeared in adjacent lung. The study sequenced only one region of the tumor. As a result, intratumor heterogeneity could not be excluded and remains possible.

In the case of this clone: Its target is unknown.

The sequencing here drew on peripheral blood, taken before any cancer treatment. The sequence was collected from a female donor over 55 with stage I lung adenocarcinoma.

CDR3 in amino acids: CASSQGGTGIYNEQFF. CDR3 nucleotides: TGCGCCAGCAGCCAAGGAGGGACAGGGATATACAATGAGCAGTTCTTC. This rearrangement joins TRBV4-3 to TRBJ2-1; 9 nucleotides agree with TRBD1. J lost 4 bases, V lost 1 base, and 5 bases had no gene match. The CDR3 length is 16 residues. CDR1 is LGHNA and CDR2 is YSLEER in the germline V gene.